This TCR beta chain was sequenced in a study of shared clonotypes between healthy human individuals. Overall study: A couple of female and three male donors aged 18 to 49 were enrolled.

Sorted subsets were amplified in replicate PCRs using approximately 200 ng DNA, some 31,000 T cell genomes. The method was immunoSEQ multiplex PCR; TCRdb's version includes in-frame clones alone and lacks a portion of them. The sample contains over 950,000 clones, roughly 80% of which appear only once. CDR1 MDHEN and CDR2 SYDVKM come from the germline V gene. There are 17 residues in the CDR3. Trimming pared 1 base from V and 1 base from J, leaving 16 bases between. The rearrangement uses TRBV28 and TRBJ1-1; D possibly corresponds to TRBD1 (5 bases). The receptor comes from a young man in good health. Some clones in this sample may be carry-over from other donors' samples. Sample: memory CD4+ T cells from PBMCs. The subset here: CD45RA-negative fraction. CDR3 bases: TGTGCCAGCAGTTTATTGTGGCAGGGTGGAGGGAACACTGAAGCTTTCTTT. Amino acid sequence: CASSLLWQGGGNTEAFF.